Listed below are T cell receptor beta chains from one sample, sequenced in a study of T cell repertoires in cytomegalovirus infection. TCRdb used MiXCR to reprocess the reads, holding one entry per CDR3 protein. The repertoire holds approximately 500,000 distinct CDR3 sequences, with 11% as singletons. Sequencing input: PBMCs. The receptors come from a human donor in good health (CMV status not recorded). Some clones in this sample may be carry-over from other donors' samples. Each CDR3 is given with its conserved first and last residue. D genes are given only for firm matches. Clone size is stated in some rows and not others, as once, few, many or a class when expanded.

>.|few|TRBJ2-4|TRBV10-3
CAIRDVDIQYF
TGTGCCATCAGGGACGTAGACATTCAGTACTTC
>.|many|TRBJ1-2|TRBV7-2
CASSSRQSNYGYTF
TGTGCCAGCAGCTCTAGACAGTCAAACTATGGCTACACCTTC
>.|.|TRBJ2-7|TRBV20-1
CSACSGSNYEQYF
TGCAGTGCCTGTAGCGGATCTAACTACGAGCAGTACTTC
>TRBD1|many|TRBJ2-5|TRBV7-6
CASSRTGQLEETQYF
TGTGCCAGCAGCAGGACGGGACAGTTGGAAGAGACCCAGTACTTC
>.|.|TRBJ1-3|TRBV30
CAWSVPEGITGNTIYF
TGTGCCTGGAGTGTTCCGGAGGGTATTACTGGAAACACCATATATTTT
>TRBD1|many|TRBJ1-1|TRBV6-6
CASSAGQGADTEAFF
TGTGCCAGCAGTGCAGGACAGGGGGCGGACACTGAAGCTTTCTTT
>TRBD1|many|TRBJ1-3|TRBV6-5
CASSYGTGFSGNTIYF
TGTGCCAGCAGTTACGGGACAGGCTTCTCTGGAAACACCATATATTTT
>.|many|TRBJ1-1|TRBV28
CASSLEDSEAFF
TGTGCCAGCAGTTTAGAGGACTCTGAAGCTTTCTTT
>.|many|TRBJ1-2|TRBV11-2
CASSETDRNFYGYTF
TGTGCCAGCAGCGAGACGGACAGAAACTTCTATGGCTACACCTTC
>.|many|TRBJ2-7|TRBV18
CASSPREAVPYEQYF
TGTGCCAGCTCACCAAGGGAGGCAGTCCCCTACGAGCAGTACTTC
>.|many|TRBJ1-4|TRBV11-2
CASSLASGIVEKLFF
TGTGCCAGCAGCTTAGCCTCGGGGATAGTGGAAAAACTGTTTTTT
>TRBD1|many|TRBJ1-1|TRBV6-1
CASSKNTGDTEAFF
TGTGCCAGCAGCAAGAACACAGGGGACACTGAAGCTTTCTTT
>.|.|TRBJ2-7|TRBV6-5
CASSYSLGGGEQYF
TGTGCCAGCAGTTACTCGTTAGGGGGGGGCGAGCAGTACTTC
>.|many|TRBJ1-1|TRBV11-2
CASSLDQMGVAFF
TGTGCCAGCAGCTTAGATCAAATGGGAGTAGCTTTCTTT
>.|few|TRBJ1-3|TRBV30
CAWSVIERALAGNTIYF
TGTGCCTGGAGTGTAATTGAGAGAGCATTGGCTGGAAACACCATATATTTT
>TRBD2|.|TRBJ2-3|TRBV19
CASRQREGTDTQYF
TGTGCCAGTAGGCAGCGGGAGGGCACAGATACGCAGTATTTT
>TRBD1|.|TRBJ1-2|TRBV5-4
CASSPPGGQGGYTF
TGTGCCAGCAGCCCCCCAGGGGGCCAGGGTGGCTACACCTTC
>.|many|TRBJ1-5|TRBV6-1
CASSEGWGQEPQHF
TGTGCCAGCAGTGAAGGATGGGGGCAGGAGCCCCAGCATTTT
>TRBD1|many|TRBJ2-7|TRBV7-3
CASSLTLRGTGSYEQYF
TGTGCCAGCAGCTTAACGCTAAGGGGGACAGGGTCCTACGAGCAGTACTTC
>.|many|TRBJ2-5|TRBV7-3
CASSPYGGQGGTQYF
TGTGCCAGCAGCCCTTACGGGGGGCAGGGGGGGACCCAGTACTTC
>.|many|TRBJ2-1|TRBV12-3/TRBV12-4
CASSFPGDNEQFF
TGTGCCAGCAGTTTTCCGGGAGACAATGAGCAGTTCTTC
>TRBD2|.|TRBJ2-2|TRBV5-1
CASSLAGGATDTGELFF
TGCGCCAGCAGCTTGGCCGGGGGGGCGACTGACACCGGGGAGCTGTTTTTT
>TRBD1|few|TRBJ2-1|TRBV5-1
CASSLELSQGAWNEQFF
TGCGCCAGCAGCTTGGAATTAAGTCAGGGGGCGTGGAATGAGCAGTTCTTC
>.|many|TRBJ1-2|TRBV7-8
CASSLAGQIANYGYTF
TGTGCCAGCAGCTTAGCTGGACAAATAGCTAACTATGGCTACACCTTC
>.|many|TRBJ1-6|TRBV12-3/TRBV12-4
CASSLEATYNSPLHF
TGTGCCAGCAGTTTAGAGGCGACCTATAATTCACCCCTCCACTTT
>.|many|TRBJ2-7|TRBV12-3/TRBV12-4
CASSLARGRSYEQYF
TGTGCCAGCAGTTTAGCGCGGGGTCGGTCCTACGAGCAGTACTTC
>.|few|TRBJ1-4|TRBV20-1
CSALDRLFEKLFF
TGCAGTGCTTTAGACAGGCTGTTTGAAAAACTGTTTTTT
>TRBD2|many|TRBJ2-7|TRBV28
CASSGRLAGSYEQYF
TGTGCCAGCAGCGGAAGACTAGCGGGGAGCTACGAGCAGTACTTC
>TRBD2|many|TRBJ2-5|TRBV7-6
CASSPRSGRASETQYF
TGTGCCAGCAGCCCTCGTAGCGGGAGGGCCTCAGAGACCCAGTACTTC
>.|many|TRBJ1-1|TRBV6-1
CASSRHRAETKAFF
TGTGCCAGCAGTCGACACAGGGCGGAGACGAAAGCTTTCTTT
>TRBD2|many|TRBJ2-3|TRBV6-4
CASSDKAGAGTDTQYF
TGTGCCAGCAGTGACAAAGCGGGAGCGGGCACAGATACGCAGTATTTT
>TRBD1|once|TRBJ2-7|TRBV12-3/TRBV12-4
CASSTYWTGGPYEQYF
TGTGCCAGCAGTACTTATTGGACAGGGGGGCCCTACGAGCAGTACTTC
>TRBD1|few|TRBJ1-2|TRBV15
CATSRGRTGANYGYTF
TGTGCCACCAGCAGAGGCCGGACAGGAGCTAACTATGGCTACACCTTC
>.|few|TRBJ2-7|TRBV9
CASSVAAVSGYEQYF
TGTGCCAGCAGCGTAGCGGCGGTTTCGGGCTACGAGCAGTACTTC
>.|.|TRBJ1-1|TRBV7-2
CASFGQLKAFF
TGTGCCAGCTTCGGGCAGCTTAAAGCTTTCTTT
>.|many|TRBJ1-1|TRBV7-9
CASSEAQGGSTEAFF
TGTGCCAGCAGCGAAGCACAGGGTGGAAGCACTGAAGCTTTCTTT
>TRBD1|.|TRBJ2-7|TRBV6-1
CASKPEQGLGSYEQYF
TGTGCCAGCAAGCCGGAACAGGGGTTAGGCTCCTACGAGCAGTACTTC
>.|many|TRBJ1-2|TRBV12-3/TRBV12-4
CASSPSLSYGYTF
TGTGCCAGCAGTCCCTCCCTAAGCTATGGCTACACCTTC
>.|many|TRBJ2-1|TRBV14
CASSLGRFAYNEQFF
TGTGCCAGCAGCCTGGGACGGTTTGCTTACAATGAGCAGTTCTTC
>.|many|TRBJ2-7|TRBV5-1
CASSIGQPPGEQYF
TGCGCCAGCAGCATCGGACAGCCTCCTGGCGAGCAGTACTTC
>.|.|TRBJ1-1|TRBV3-1
CASSHEDGGEAFF
TGTGCCAGCAGCCATGAAGACGGGGGTGAAGCTTTCTTT
>TRBD1|.|TRBJ1-1|TRBV6-2/TRBV6-3
CASSYSRDRGRAIRTEAFF
TGTGCCAGCAGTTACTCGAGGGACAGGGGGCGAGCAATTAGGACTGAAGCTTTCTTT
>.|few|TRBJ2-2|TRBV6-1
CASSHTRAGAGELFF
TGTGCCAGCAGTCATACCCGGGCCGGGGCCGGGGAGCTGTTTTTT
>.|many|TRBJ2-3|TRBV7-2
CASNNFGDTQYF
TGTGCCAGCAACAATTTTGGAGATACGCAGTATTTT
>.|few|TRBJ2-1|TRBV5-1
CASSPATSHEQFF
TGCGCCAGCAGCCCTGCTACTAGTCATGAGCAGTTCTTC
>TRBD1|many|TRBJ1-4|TRBV6-1
CASSINPYRGRSEKLFF
TGTGCCAGCAGTATAAATCCATACAGGGGGCGGAGTGAAAAACTGTTTTTT
>.|many|TRBJ2-7|TRBV28
CASSQDRRSYEQYF
TGTGCCAGCAGTCAAGACAGGCGATCCTACGAGCAGTACTTC
>TRBD1|many|TRBJ2-2|TRBV7-9
CAHTQGAAVNTGELFF
TGTGCCCATACCCAGGGGGCGGCGGTGAACACCGGGGAGCTGTTTTTT
>TRBD2|many|TRBJ2-1|TRBV2
CASNQLARNDEQFF
TGTGCCAGCAACCAACTAGCGAGGAATGATGAGCAGTTCTTC
>.|many|TRBJ1-2|TRBV19
CASSIEAGRGHGYTF
TGTGCCAGTAGTATAGAGGCAGGGCGGGGGCATGGCTACACCTTC
>TRBD1|.|TRBJ1-2|TRBV4-1
CASSQGDRQPYGYTF
TGCGCCAGCAGCCAGGGGGACAGGCAACCCTATGGCTACACCTTC
>.|few|TRBJ1-3|TRBV30
CAWSLQVSGNTIYF
TGTGCCTGGAGCCTACAGGTCTCTGGAAACACCATATATTTT
>.|.|TRBJ1-5|TRBV27
CASSARTARNQPQHF
TGTGCCAGCAGCGCTCGGACTGCTCGCAATCAGCCCCAGCATTTT
>TRBD2|many|TRBJ2-5|TRBV4-1
CASSQAWGGEETQYF
TGCGCCAGCAGCCAAGCTTGGGGAGGGGAGGAGACCCAGTACTTC